The entry that follows covers one TCR beta chain sequence. The data are from a study of CD8 T cells in Susac syndrome. The sequenced target, TCR beta, came from blood CD8+ and CD4+ T cells. An input of roughly 0.45 to 1 ug of RNA was subjected to reverse transcription using random hexamers. MiXCR was run by TCRdb on the immunoSEQ multiplex PCR reads, yielding one entry per CDR3 protein. The sample records roughly 44,000 distinct CDR3 sequences, roughly 93% being singletons. The germline CDR1 and CDR2 sequences are SGHAT and FQNNGV. There are 14 residues in the CDR3. V dropped 3 bases and J dropped 4 bases, with 13 bases sitting between them.

This receptor was identified in a human donor in good health. The chain uses TRBV11-2 and TRBJ2-7, with D possibly called TRBD1 or TRBD2 (5 bases each). Sequenced: CD8+ T cells from PBMCs. The CDR3, as DNA: TGTGCCAGCAGCTTTGGGGGAGTAAGTTACGAGCAGTACTTC. Encoded protein: CASSFGGVSYEQYF.